The entry below gives a single TCR beta chain sequence along with its context. The V and J ends lost 3 bases and 9 bases respectively, with 18 bases between them. This CDR3 is built from 14 residues. Germline CDR1 and CDR2: GTSNPN and SVGIG (reference sequence). This specimen comes from a study of long-term antiretroviral therapy in people with HIV. Runs used v3.0 of the immunoSEQ assay and were done at survey level. Clones were read by immunoSEQ multiplex PCR, and TCRdb kept only the in-frame ones, dropping some. Of about 39,000 clones in the sample, about 85% were seen once. This sequence was found in a woman between 45 and 65 years old with HIV. The starting material was unsorted PBMCs, obtained 3.1 years after starting antiretroviral therapy. The chain uses TRBV30 and TRBJ1-5; unclear D gene. The CDR3 loop reads CAWRRNQGMGPQHF. The CDR3 coding sequence is TGTGCCTGGAGAAGGAATCAAGGAATGGGGCCCCAGCATTTT.